Only a few counts were recorded for the clone carrying this T cell receptor beta chain. Its antigen is undetermined. The data belong to a study of blood T cells in healthy people across ages. Overall study: Capture by template switching was about one barcoded beta molecule per two T cells.

All donors came from Russia, were Caucasian and healthy, and spanned ages about 6 to 90. Sample-barcoded 5' priming and a J-beta primer mix drove a second PCR of roughly 7 to 11 cycles. TCRdb redid the calling of the 5' RACE reads with MiXCR, one entry per CDR3 protein. In the table there are 380,000 or so distinct CDR3 sequences, 45% to 60% of which are singletons. Study observations and caveats: CMV status of donors was unknown, possibly confounding expanded clonotype changes. TCR beta diversity was tightly associated with the proportion of naive T cells.

Sequencing was done on a sample of blood. This TCR derives from a man aged 55 to 69 in good health.

In DNA, the CDR3 is TGTGCCAGCAGTTTAAACCCCCACCCTTGGACTCGCGGAGATACGCAGTATTTT. Translation: CASSLNPHPWTRGDTQYF. The chain links TRBV12-3 or TRBV12-4 to TRBJ2-3; D is perhaps TRBD2 (5 bases). The CDR3 covers 18 residues. V gave up 2 bases and J gave up 5 bases, with 23 bases separating them.